This entry lists 8 T cell receptor beta chains sequenced from one sample in a study of T-cell reconstitution after alpha-beta-depleted transplantation in children. Molecular barcoding with unique molecular identifiers was used for the TCRbeta library. TCRdb re-called the PCR reads through MiXCR, storing one row per CDR3 protein. The data contain around 800,000 distinct CDR3 sequences, approximately 15% of them seen just once; the ten biggest clones take up about 5%. The material was PBMCs, mostly from graft donor cells, obtained 360 days after TCRalphabeta/CD19-depleted stem cell transplant. The source is a male patient younger than 18 who had a stem cell transplant for acute lymphoblastic leukemia, so the T cells may come from the graft donor.

The rearrangement links TRBV5-1 to TRBJ2-1; TRBD1 agrees at 8 bases. This CDR3 is 12 amino acids long. Germline V gene data show CDR1 as SGHRS and CDR2 as YFSETQ. V lost 2 bases, J lost 10 bases, and 2 bases stayed unmatched. The CDR3 bases are TGCGCCAGCAGCTTCAGGGACAGGGAGCAGTTCTTC. Protein product: CASSFRDREQFF.

This clonotype was seen once. The chain combines TRBV15 with TRBJ2-3; D is perhaps TRBD2 (5 bases). This CDR3 is 15 amino acids long. Germline lookup yields CDR1 LNHNV and CDR2 YYDKDF (reference sequence). The V and J ends lost 4 bases and 1 base respectively, with 12 bases between them. The CDR3 loop is CATSMRAGGTDTQYF. Written as DNA, the CDR3 is TGTGCCACCAGCATGAGGGCGGGTGGCACAGATACGCAGTATTTT.

With regard to this clonotype: A read error may produce the germline difference seen at one junction end. The rearrangement joins TRBV7-8 to TRBJ1-1, with D tentatively TRBD1 (5 bases). There are 13 residues in the CDR3. Looked up from germline, CDR1 is SGHVS and CDR2 is FQNEAQ. CDR3 sequence reads: CVSSFVRGTEAFF. CDR3 sequence (DNA): TGTGTCAGCAGCTTTGTTAGGGGCACTGAAGCTTTCTTT.

This clonotype was recorded many times. V usage is TRBV20-1 and J usage is TRBJ2-1; 8 nucleotides match TRBD2. This CDR3 is built from 16 residues. V shed 0 bases, J shed 6 bases, and the junction held 10 bases outside the gene matches. CDR1 is DFQATT and CDR2 is SNEGSKA in the germline V gene (reference sequence). CDR3 in DNA: TGCAGTGCTAGAGACCCCAGGGGCGGGAGGATCAATGAGCAGTTCTTC. Translating it yields CSARDPRGGRINEQFF.

This clonotype was counted between two and nine times. The chain joins TRBV12-3 or TRBV12-4 to TRBJ2-7; the D is unclear. The V gene lost 3 bases and the J gene lost 0 bases, with 9 bases spanning the gap. This CDR3 spans 14 amino acids. The CDR3 is CASSFEGPSYEQYF. The CDR3 nucleotides are TGTGCCAGCAGTTTCGAAGGTCCCTCCTACGAGCAGTACTTC.

This clonotype was seen only a few times. As DNA, the CDR3 is TGTGCCAGCAGTTGGACGGCGGGAGCAAGCCACGAGCAGTACTTC. Translated, it gives CASSWTAGASHEQYF. The V call is TRBV28, the J call TRBJ2-7; 7 positions agree with TRBD2. The CDR3 spans 15 residues. Trimming at V came to 4 bases and at J to 5 bases, leaving 11 bases not matched to a gene. CDR1 and CDR2 from the germline V gene are MDHEN and SYDVKM.

The genes are TRBV6-5 and TRBJ1-5; unclear D gene. The CDR3 is 14 residues long. Trimming pared 2 bases from V and 3 bases from J, leaving 8 bases between. In germline, CDR1 is MNHEY, CDR2 SVGAGI. Written as DNA, the CDR3 is TGTGCCAGCAGTTACAGGCAGCTCAATCAGCCCCAGCATTTT. Amino acid sequence: CASSYRQLNQPQHF.

In this sample, this clonotype turned up a few times. The rearrangement joins TRBV20-1 to TRBJ2-1, with 9 bases lining up with TRBD2. The V gene's germline CDR1 is DFQATT and CDR2 SNEGSKA (reference sequence). V was clipped by 3 bases and J by 12 bases; unmatched bases: 15. The CDR3 is made up of 15 amino acids. This CDR3 reads CSARGLAGATIGQFF. The DNA of the CDR3 is TGCAGTGCTAGGGGTTTAGCGGGAGCAACCATAGGGCAGTTCTTC.